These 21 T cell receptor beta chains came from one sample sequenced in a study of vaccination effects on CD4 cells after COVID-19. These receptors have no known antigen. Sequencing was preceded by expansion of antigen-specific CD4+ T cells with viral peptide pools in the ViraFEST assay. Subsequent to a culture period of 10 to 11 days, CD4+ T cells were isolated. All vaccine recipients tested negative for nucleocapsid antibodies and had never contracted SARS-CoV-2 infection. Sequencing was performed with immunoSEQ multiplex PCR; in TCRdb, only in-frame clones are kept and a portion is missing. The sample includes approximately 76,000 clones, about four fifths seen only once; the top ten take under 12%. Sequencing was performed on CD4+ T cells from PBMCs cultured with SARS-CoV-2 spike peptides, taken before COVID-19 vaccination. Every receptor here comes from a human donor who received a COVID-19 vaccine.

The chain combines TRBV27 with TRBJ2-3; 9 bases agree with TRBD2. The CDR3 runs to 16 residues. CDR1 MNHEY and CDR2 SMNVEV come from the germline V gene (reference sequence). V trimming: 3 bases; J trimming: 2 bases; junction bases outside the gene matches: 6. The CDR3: CASSFQAGGSTDTQYF. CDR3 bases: TGTGCCAGCAGTTTCCAAGCGGGGGGATCCACAGATACGCAGTATTTT.

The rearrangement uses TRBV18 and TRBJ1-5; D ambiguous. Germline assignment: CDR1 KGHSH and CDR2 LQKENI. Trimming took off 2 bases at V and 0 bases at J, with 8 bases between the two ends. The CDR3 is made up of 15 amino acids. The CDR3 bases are TGTGCCAGCTCACCAACGACAAATAGCAATCAGCCCCAGCATTTT. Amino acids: CASSPTTNSNQPQHF.

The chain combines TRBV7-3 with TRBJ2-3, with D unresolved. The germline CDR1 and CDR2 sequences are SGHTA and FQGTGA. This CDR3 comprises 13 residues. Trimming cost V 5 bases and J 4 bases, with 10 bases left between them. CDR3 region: CASSLGWADTQYF. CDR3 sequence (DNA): TGTGCCAGCAGCCTTGGTTGGGCAGATACGCAGTATTTT.

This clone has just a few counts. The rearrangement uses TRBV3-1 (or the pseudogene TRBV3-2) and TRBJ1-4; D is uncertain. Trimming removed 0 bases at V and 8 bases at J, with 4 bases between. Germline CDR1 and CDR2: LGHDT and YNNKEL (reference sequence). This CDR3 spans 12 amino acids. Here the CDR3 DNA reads TGTGCCAGCAGCCAAGATGGCGAAAAACTGTTTTTT. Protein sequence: CASSQDGEKLFF.

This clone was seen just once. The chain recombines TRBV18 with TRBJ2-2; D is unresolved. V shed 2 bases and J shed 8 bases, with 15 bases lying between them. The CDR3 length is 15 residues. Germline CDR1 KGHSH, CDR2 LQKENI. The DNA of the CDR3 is TGTGCCAGCTCACCAGAGGTCACGGGCGGTGGGGAGCTGTTTTTT. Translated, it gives CASSPEVTGGGELFF.

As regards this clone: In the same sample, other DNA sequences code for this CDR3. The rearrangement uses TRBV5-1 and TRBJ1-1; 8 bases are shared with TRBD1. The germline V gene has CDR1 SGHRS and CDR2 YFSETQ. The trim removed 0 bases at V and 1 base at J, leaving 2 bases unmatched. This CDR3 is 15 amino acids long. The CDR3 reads CASSLGGQGNTEAFF. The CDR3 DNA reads TGCGCCAGCAGCTTGGGAGGACAGGGGAACACTGAAGCTTTCTTT.

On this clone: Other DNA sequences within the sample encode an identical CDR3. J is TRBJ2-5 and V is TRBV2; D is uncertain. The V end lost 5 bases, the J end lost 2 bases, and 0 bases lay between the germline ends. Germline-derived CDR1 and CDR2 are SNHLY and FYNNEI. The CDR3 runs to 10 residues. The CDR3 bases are TGTGCCAGCAGTCAAGAGACCCAGTACTTC. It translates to CASSQETQYF.

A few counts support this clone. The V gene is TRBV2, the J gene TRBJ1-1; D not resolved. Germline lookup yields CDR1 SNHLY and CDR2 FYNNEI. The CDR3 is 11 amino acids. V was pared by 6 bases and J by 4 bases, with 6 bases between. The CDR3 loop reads CASRTFTEAFF. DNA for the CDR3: TGTGCCAGCAGGACATTCACTGAAGCTTTCTTT.

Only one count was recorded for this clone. The CDR3 loop is CASSAQGRTGTDTQYF. CDR3 in DNA: TGTGCCAGCAGTGCGCAGGGGCGGACTGGCACAGATACGCAGTATTTT. The rearrangement links TRBV6-1 to TRBJ2-3; perhaps TRBD1 as D (6 bases). The CDR3 has 16 amino acids. The V gene's germline CDR1 is MNHNS and CDR2 SASEGT. The V and J ends lost 4 bases and 1 base respectively, with 15 bases between them.

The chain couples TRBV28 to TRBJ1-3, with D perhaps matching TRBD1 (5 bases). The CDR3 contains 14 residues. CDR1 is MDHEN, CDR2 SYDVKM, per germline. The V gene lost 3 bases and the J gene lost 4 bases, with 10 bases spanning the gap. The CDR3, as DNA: TGTGCCAGCAGTTTTCAGGGTCTCGGAAACACCATATATTTT. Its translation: CASSFQGLGNTIYF.

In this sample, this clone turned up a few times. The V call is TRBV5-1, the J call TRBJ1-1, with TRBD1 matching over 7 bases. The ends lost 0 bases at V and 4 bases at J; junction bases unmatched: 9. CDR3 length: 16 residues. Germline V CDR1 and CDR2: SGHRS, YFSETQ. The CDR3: CASSLEGGWGITEAFF. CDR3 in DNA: TGCGCCAGCAGCTTGGAAGGGGGCTGGGGGATCACTGAAGCTTTCTTT.

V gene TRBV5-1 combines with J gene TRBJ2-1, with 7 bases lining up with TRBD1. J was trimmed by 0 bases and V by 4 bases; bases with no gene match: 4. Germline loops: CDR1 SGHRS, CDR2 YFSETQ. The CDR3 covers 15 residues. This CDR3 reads CASSRQGDSYNEQFF. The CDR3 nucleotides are TGCGCCAGCAGCCGCCAGGGGGACTCCTACAATGAGCAGTTCTTC. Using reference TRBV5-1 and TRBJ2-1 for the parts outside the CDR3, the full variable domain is KAGVTQTPRYLIKTRGQQVTLSCSPISGHRSVSWYQQTPGQGLQFLFEYFSETQRNKGNFPGRFSGRQFSNSRSEMNVSTLELGDSALYLCASSRQGDSYNEQFFGPGTRLTVL.

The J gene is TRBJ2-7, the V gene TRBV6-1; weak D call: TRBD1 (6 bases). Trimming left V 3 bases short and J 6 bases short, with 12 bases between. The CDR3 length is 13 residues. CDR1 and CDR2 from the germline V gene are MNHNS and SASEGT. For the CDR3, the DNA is TGTGCCAGCAGTGATAGGGGGACGACCGAGCAGTACGTC. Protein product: CASSDRGTTEQYV.

The CDR3 region is CASSQQGARTEAFF. CDR3 DNA: TGCGCCAGCAGCCAACAGGGGGCGCGGACTGAAGCTTTCTTT. The rearrangement uses TRBV4-1 and TRBJ1-1; 8 positions agree with TRBD1. CDR3 length equals 14 residues. V was clipped by 2 bases and J by 5 bases; unmatched bases: 4. Germline V lookup: CDR1 MGHRA, CDR2 YSYEKL.

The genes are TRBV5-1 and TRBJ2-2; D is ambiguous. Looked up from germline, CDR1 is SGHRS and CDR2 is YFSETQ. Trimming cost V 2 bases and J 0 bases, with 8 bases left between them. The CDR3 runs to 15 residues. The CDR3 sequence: CASSFGHSNTGELFF. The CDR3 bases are TGCGCCAGCAGCTTCGGGCACTCGAACACCGGGGAGCTGTTTTTT.

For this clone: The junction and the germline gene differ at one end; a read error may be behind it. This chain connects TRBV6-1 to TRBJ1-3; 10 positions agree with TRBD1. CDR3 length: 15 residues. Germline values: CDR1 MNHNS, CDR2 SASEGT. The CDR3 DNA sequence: TGTGCCAGCAGCGAAGGACAGGGGGGTAGAAACACCATATATTTT. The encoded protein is CASSEGQGGRNTIYF.

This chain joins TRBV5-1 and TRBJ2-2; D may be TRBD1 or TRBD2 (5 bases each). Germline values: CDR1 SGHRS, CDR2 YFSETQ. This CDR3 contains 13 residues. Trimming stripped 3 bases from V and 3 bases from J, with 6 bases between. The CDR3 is CASSWGHTGELFF. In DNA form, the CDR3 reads TGCGCCAGCAGCTGGGGACACACCGGGGAGCTGTTTTTT. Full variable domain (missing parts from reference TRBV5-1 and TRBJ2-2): KAGVTQTPRYLIKTRGQQVTLSCSPISGHRSVSWYQQTPGQGLQFLFEYFSETQRNKGNFPGRFSGRQFSNSRSEMNVSTLELGDSALYLCASSWGHTGELFFGEGSRLTVL.

DNA for the CDR3: TGTGCCAGCAGCCAAGTGAGCGGGCGGAGGTTAAACACAGATACGCAGTATTTT. Translated, it gives CASSQVSGRRLNTDTQYF. V usage is TRBV14 and J usage is TRBJ2-3, with D tentatively TRBD2 (6 bases). V shed 1 base and J shed 2 bases, with 19 bases lying between them. This CDR3 is built from 18 residues. Germline assignment: CDR1 SGHDN and CDR2 FVKESK. Filled out from reference TRBV14 and TRBJ2-3, the complete variable domain reads EAGVTQFPSHSVIEKGQTVTLRCDPISGHDNLYWYRRVMGKEIKFLLHFVKESKQDESGMPNNRFLAERTGGTYSTLKVQPAELEDSGVYFCASSQVSGRRLNTDTQYFGPGTRLTVL.

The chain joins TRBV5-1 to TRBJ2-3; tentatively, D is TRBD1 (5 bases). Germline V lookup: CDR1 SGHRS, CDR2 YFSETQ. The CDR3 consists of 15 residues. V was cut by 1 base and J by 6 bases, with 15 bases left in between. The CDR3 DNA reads TGCGCCAGCAGCTTGCGTCCCTCCAGGGATGATACGCAGTATTTT. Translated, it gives CASSLRPSRDDTQYF.

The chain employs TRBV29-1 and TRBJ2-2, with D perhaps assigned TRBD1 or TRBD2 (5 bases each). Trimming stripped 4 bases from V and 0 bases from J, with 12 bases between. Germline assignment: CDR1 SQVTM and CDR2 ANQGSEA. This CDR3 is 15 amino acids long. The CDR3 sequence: CSVVSGATNTGELFF. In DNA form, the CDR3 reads TGCAGCGTTGTGTCCGGGGCGACGAACACCGGGGAGCTGTTTTTT.

CDR3 bases: TGTGCCAGCAGTGCTCACACCTTGAACACTGAAGCTTTCTTT. It encodes CASSAHTLNTEAFF. The chain has TRBV2 and TRBJ1-1; D gene unclear. Per the germline V gene, CDR1 is SNHLY and CDR2 is FYNNEI. V was trimmed by 4 bases and J by 0 bases, leaving 9 bases between them. The CDR3 spans 14 residues.